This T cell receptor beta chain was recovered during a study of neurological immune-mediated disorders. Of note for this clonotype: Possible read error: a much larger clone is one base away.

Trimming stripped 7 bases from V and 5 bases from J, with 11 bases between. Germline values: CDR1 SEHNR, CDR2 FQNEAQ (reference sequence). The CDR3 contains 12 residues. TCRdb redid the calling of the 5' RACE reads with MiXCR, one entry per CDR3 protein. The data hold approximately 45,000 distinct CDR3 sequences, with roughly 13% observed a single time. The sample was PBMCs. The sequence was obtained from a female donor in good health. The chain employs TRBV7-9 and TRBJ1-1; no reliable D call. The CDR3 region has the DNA TGTGCCAGCATCAGGAGGACGACTGAAGCTTTCTTT. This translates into CASIRRTTEAFF.